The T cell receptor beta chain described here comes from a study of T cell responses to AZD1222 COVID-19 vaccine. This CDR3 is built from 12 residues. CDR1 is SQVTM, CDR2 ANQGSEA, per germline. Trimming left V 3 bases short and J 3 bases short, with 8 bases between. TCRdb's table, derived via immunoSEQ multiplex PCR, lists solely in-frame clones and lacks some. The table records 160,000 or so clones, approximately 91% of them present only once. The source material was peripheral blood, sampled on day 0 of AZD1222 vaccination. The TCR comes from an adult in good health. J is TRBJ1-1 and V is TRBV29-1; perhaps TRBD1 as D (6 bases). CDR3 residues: CSVEKGDTEAFF. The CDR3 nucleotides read TGCAGCGTTGAGAAGGGGGACACTGAAGCTTTCTTT.